This entry features one T cell receptor (beta chain) sequence. The sample is drawn from a study of blood T cell repertoires in COVID-19. Study context: The United States, Italy and Spain were the sources of the acute and convalescent COVID-19 samples.

Two negative PCRs, clearance, or symptom resolution characterized the recovered Cohort 3 donors. Authors' processing steps: Researchers report that nucleated cell counts were estimated from reference gene primer amplification. The protocol was immunoSEQ multiplex PCR, while the TCRdb copy is restricted to in-frame clones and leaves out a portion. V and J calls and clone size come straight from that table; D and trimming were deduced from the DNA. The table shows approximately 350,000 clones, with more than 85% occurring only once. This TCR was recovered from a woman in her 30s who had recovered from COVID-19. The specimen sequenced was PBMCs or T cells enriched from blood (not recorded which).

The CDR3 sequence: CASSLGTGITYEQYF. The CDR3 region has the DNA TGCGCCAGCAGCTTGGGGACCGGGATTACCTACGAGCAGTACTTC. The genes are TRBV5-1 and TRBJ2-7, with TRBD2 as a possible D gene (5 bases). The V and J ends lost 0 bases and 2 bases respectively, with 12 bases between them. This CDR3 comprises 15 residues. Germline V lookup: CDR1 SGHRS, CDR2 YFSETQ.